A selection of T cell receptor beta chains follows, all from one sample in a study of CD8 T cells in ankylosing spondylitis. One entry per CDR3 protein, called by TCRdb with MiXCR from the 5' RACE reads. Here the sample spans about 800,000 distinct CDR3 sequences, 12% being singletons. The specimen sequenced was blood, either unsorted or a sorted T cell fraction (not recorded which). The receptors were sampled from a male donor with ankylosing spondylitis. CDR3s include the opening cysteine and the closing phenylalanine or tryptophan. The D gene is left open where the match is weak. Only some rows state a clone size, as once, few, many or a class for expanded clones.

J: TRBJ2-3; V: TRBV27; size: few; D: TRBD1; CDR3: CASTLTGVGGTDTQYF; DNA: TGTGCCAGCACCCTCACAGGGGTCGGGGGCACAGATACGCAGTATTTT
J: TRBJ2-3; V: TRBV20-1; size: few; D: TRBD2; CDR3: CSARVSGRDTQYF; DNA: TGCAGTGCTAGAGTTAGCGGGAGGGATACGCAGTATTTT
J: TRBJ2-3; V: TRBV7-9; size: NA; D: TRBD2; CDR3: CASTLWTSGPTDTQYF; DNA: TGTGCCAGCACCCTATGGACTAGCGGACCCACAGATACGCAGTATTTT
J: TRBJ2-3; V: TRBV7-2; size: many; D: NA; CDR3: CASSLGSVTQYF; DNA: TGTGCCAGCAGCTTAGGATCGGTTACGCAGTATTTT
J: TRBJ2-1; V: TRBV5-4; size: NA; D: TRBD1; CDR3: CASSQGGALREQFF; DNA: TGTGCCAGCAGCCAAGGGGGCGCCTTGCGGGAGCAGTTCTTC
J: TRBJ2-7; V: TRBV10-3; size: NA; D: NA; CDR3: CAISESSISYEQYF; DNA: TGTGCCATCAGTGAGTCAAGTATCTCCTACGAGCAGTACTTC
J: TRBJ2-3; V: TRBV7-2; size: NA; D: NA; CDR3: CASSLALSADTQYF; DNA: TGTGCCAGCAGCTTAGCGTTGTCGGCAGATACGCAGTATTTT
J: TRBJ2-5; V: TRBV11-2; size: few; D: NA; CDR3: CASGLGLLGTQYF; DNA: TGTGCCAGCGGTCTCGGGCTTTTAGGGACCCAGTACTTC
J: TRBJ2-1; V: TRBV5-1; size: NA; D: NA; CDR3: CASSTTEYNEQFF; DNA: TGCGCCAGCAGCACCACGGAATACAATGAGCAGTTCTTC
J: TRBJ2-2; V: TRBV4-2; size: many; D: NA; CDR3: CASSRRRGSEPSPGELFF; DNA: TGTGCCAGCAGCCGGAGGAGGGGGTCAGAACCATCCCCCGGGGAGCTGTTTTTT
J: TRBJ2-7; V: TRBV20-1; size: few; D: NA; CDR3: CSARERPAYEQYF; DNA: TGCAGTGCTAGAGAACGGCCCGCCTACGAGCAGTACTTC
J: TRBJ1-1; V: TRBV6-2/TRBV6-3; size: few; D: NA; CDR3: CASSLIQGWAEAFF; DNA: TGTGCCAGCAGCCTAATACAGGGCTGGGCTGAAGCTTTCTTT
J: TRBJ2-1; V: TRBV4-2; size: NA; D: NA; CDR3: CASSQGGLPQQFF; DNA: TGTGCCAGCAGCCAAGGAGGCCTACCCCAACAGTTCTTC
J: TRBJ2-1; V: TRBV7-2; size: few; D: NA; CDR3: CASSSPIGGNEQFF; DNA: TGTGCCAGCAGCTCGCCCATAGGGGGGAATGAGCAGTTCTTC
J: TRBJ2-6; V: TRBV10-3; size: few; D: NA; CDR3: CAISEGAWSGANVLTF; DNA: TGTGCCATCAGTGAGGGGGCTTGGTCTGGGGCCAACGTCCTGACTTTC
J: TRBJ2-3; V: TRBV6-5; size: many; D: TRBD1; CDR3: CASSSTGGENTQYF; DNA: TGTGCCAGCAGTTCTACAGGGGGAGAGAATACGCAGTATTTT
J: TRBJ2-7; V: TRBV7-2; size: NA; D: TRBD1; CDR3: CASSIGQGAYEQYF; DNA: TGTGCCAGCAGCATCGGACAGGGGGCGTACGAGCAGTACTTC
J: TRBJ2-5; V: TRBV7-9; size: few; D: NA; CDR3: CASSGSGTVETQYF; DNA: TGTGCCAGCAGCGGTTCCGGGACTGTAGAGACCCAGTACTTC
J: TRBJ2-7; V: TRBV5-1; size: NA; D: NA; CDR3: CASSLQGNTYEQYF; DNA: TGCGCCAGCAGCTTGCAGGGGAACACCTACGAGCAGTACTTC
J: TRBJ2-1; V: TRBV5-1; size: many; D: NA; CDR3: CASSLDQGYNEQFF; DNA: TGTGCCAGCAGCTTAGACCAGGGCTACAATGAGCAGTTCTTC
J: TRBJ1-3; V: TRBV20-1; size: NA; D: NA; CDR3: CSARDVRGSGNTIYF; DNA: TGCAGTGCTAGAGATGTCCGGGGCTCTGGAAACACCATATATTTT
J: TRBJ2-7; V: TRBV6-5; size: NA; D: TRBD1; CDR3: CASSYSLTGSSYEQYF; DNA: TGTGCCAGCAGTTACTCCTTGACAGGGAGCTCCTACGAGCAGTACTTC
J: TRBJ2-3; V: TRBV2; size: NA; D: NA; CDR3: CASRSLDTQYF; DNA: TGTGCCAGCAGAAGTCTAGATACGCAGTATTTT
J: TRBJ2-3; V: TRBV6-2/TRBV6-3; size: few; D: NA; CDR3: CASSYLSGRGSTDTQYF; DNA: TGTGCCAGCAGTTACTTGTCCGGGCGGGGTAGCACAGATACGCAGTATTTT
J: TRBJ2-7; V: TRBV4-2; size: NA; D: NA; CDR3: CASSQVVGQFYEQYF; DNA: TGTGCCAGCAGCCAAGTTGTGGGGCAGTTCTACGAGCAGTACTTC
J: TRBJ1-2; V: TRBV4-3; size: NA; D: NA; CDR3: CASSPLPGHRYGYTF; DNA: TGCGCCAGCAGCCCTTTACCGGGACACCGCTATGGCTACACCTTC
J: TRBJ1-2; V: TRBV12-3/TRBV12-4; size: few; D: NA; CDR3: CASSPRRGGGYTF; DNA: TGTGCCAGCAGCCCCCGAAGGGGAGGTGGCTACACCTTC
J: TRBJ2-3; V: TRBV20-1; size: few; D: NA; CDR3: CSARDPARPSTDTQYF; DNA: TGCAGTGCTAGAGATCCAGCACGTCCTAGCACAGATACGCAGTATTTT
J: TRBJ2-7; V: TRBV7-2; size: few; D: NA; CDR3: CASSLSSLGMSYEQYF; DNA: TGTGCCAGCAGCTTAAGCTCGTTAGGTATGTCCTACGAGCAGTACTTC
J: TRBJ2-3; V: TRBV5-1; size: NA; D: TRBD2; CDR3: CASSSLSGGHSTDTQYF; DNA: TGCGCCAGCAGCTCGCTTAGCGGGGGCCATAGCACAGATACGCAGTATTTT
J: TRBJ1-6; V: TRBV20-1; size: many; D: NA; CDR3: CSARDRQGQGLTPLHF; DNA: TGCAGTGCTAGAGATCGACAAGGTCAGGGGTTAACACCCCTCCACTTT
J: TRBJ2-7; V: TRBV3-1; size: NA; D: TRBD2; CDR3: CASRSAGGYEQYF; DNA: TGTGCCAGCCGGTCAGCGGGAGGCTACGAGCAGTACTTC
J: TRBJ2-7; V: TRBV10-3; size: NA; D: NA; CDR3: CAIGPGFEYEQYF; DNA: TGTGCCATCGGGCCCGGGTTTGAGTACGAGCAGTACTTC
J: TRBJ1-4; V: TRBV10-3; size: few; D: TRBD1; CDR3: CATGQGAANEKLFF; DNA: TGTGCCACGGGACAGGGGGCAGCTAATGAAAAACTGTTTTTT
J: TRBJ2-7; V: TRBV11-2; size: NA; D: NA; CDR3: CASSQKGSEQYF; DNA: TGTGCCAGCAGCCAAAAGGGGTCCGAGCAGTACTTC
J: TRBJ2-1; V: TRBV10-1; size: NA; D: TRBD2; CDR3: CASSAPGLAGGNEQFF; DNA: TGCGCCAGCAGTGCCCCGGGACTAGCGGGAGGGAATGAGCAGTTCTTC
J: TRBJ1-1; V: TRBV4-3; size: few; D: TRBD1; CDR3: CASSHRTGGTEAFF; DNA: TGCGCCAGCAGCCATCGGACAGGGGGCACTGAAGCTTTCTTT
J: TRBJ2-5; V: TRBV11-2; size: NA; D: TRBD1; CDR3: CASGRGRQETQYF; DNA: TGTGCCAGCGGCAGGGGGCGGCAAGAGACCCAGTACTTC
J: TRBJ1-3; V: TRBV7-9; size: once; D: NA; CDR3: CASSLRQSSGNTIYF; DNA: TGTGCCAGCAGCTTAAGGCAGTCCTCTGGAAACACCATATATTTT
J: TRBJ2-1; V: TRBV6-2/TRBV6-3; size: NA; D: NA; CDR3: CASSHGGEQFF; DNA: TGTGCCAGCAGTCACGGGGGTGAGCAGTTCTTC
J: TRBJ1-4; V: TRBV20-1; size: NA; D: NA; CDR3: CSARDGRTLNEKLFF; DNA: TGCAGTGCTAGAGATGGGCGGACGCTAAATGAAAAACTGTTTTTT
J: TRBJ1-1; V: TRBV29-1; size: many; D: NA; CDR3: CSVAPMNTEAFF; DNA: TGCAGCGTTGCTCCCATGAACACTGAAGCTTTCTTT
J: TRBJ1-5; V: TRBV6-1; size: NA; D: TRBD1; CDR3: CASRRWGQADQPQHF; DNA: TGTGCCAGCAGGAGATGGGGACAGGCCGATCAGCCCCAGCATTTT
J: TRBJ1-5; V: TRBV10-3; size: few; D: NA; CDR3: CAISESGGAQPQHF; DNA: TGTGCCATCAGTGAGTCAGGGGGGGCCCAGCCCCAGCATTTT
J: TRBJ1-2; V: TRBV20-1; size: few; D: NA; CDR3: CSARAESNYGYTF; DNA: TGCAGTGCTAGAGCAGAGAGCAACTATGGCTACACCTTC
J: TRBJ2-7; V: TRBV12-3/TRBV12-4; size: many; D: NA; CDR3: CASSRGTRALYEQYF; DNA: TGTGCCAGCAGTCGTGGGACAAGGGCCCTCTACGAGCAGTACTTC
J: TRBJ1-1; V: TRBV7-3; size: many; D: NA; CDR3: CASSLTGGSGEAFF; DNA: TGTGCCAGCAGCTTAACTGGAGGGTCGGGTGAAGCTTTCTTT
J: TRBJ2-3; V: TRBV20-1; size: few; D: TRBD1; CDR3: CSARAYRGLVDTQYF; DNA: TGCAGTGCTAGAGCCTACAGGGGGCTGGTAGATACGCAGTATTTT
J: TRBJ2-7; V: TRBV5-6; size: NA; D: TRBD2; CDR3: CASSLGPAGDYEQYF; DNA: TGTGCCAGCAGCTTGGGGCCAGCGGGAGACTACGAGCAGTACTTC
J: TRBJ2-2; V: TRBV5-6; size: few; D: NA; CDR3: CACSSRYGDTGELFF; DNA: TGTGCCTGTTCGTCCCGGTACGGGGACACCGGGGAGCTGTTTTTT
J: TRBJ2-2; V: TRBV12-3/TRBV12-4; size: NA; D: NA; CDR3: CASRETGPTGELFF; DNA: TGTGCCAGCAGAGAAACAGGGCCCACCGGGGAGCTGTTTTTT
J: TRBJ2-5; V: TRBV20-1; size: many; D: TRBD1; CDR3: CSARAGTDIQETQYF; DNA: TGCAGTGCTAGAGCCGGGACAGATATTCAAGAGACCCAGTACTTC
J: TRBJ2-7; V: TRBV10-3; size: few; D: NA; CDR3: CAISEGADWVIPYEQYF; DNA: TGTGCCATCAGTGAGGGAGCGGACTGGGTGATCCCCTACGAGCAGTACTTC
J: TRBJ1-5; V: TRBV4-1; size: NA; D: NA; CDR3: CASSHREVNQPQHF; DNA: TGCGCCAGCAGCCACAGGGAGGTCAATCAGCCCCAGCATTTT
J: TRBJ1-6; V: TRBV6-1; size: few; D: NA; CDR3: CASRNRVGDSPLHF; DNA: TGTGCCAGCAGAAACAGGGTTGGGGATTCACCCCTCCACTTT